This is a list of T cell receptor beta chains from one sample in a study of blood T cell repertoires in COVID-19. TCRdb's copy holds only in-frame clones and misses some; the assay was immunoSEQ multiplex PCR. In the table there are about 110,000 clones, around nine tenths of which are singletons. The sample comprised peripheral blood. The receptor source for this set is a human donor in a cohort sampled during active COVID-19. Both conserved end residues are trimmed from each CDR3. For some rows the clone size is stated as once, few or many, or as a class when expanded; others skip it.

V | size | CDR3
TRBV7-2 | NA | ASRPGVTNEKLF
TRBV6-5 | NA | ASSYARGFFRETQY
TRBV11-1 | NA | ASSLNGGRGTDTQY
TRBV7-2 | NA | ASSLVVWTEDEQF
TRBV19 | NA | ASSRGTGNVYTEAF
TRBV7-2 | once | ASSDRGGEQY
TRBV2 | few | ASRPGTGREKLF
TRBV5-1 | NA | ASSFVSGGGYEQY
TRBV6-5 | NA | ASSYQGDITYEQY
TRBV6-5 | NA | ASEPTGRVTEAF
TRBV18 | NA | ASSTDLHTEAF
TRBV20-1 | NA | SASGNTEAF
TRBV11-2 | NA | ASSQPRERETFYTDTQY
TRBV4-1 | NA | ASSHIPGLAGEYYEQY
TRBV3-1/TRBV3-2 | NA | ASSQDRLGDRVGTEAF
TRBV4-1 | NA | ASSSRLAGGYNEQF
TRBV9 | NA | ASSVAGTGGYGYT
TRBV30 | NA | AFRMDRGRSPLH
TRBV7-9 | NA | ASSPTGQGQETQY
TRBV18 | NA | ASSPPGGNTGELF
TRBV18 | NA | ASSPRDSNEAF
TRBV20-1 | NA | SARSAYEQY
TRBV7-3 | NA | ASSRGQLNSPLH
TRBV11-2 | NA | ASSLVPGNTDTQY
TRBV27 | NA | ASSLRSGGGTDTQY
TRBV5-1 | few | ASSLGDMIHRASPLH
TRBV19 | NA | ASSPTGLAAYEQY
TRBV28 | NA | ASSLIGQGVHNEQF
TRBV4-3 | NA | ASSQSPGWGAGGSYEQY
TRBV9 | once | ASSVGQGSYNEQF
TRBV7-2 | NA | ASRQGVSEKLF
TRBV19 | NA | ASSRGGQGLNGYT
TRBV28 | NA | ASSSGAGAGNQPQH
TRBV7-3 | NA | ASSLTYGGAYNEQF
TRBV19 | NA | ASSIRGPSNQPQH
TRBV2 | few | ASRQQGLQEETQY
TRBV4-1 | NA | ASTEQGNTGELF
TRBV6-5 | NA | ASLTGGSSYNEQF
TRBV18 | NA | ASSPGTFSYNSPLH
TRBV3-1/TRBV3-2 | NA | ASSSQDRAPEQY
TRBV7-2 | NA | ASRFSAVSGGNTEAF
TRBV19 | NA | ASSMTARLAPEETQY
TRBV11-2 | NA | ASSSGSLWEQY
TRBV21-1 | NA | ASSKKRFLPRGGTDTQY
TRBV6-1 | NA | ASSEYGSGRYNEQF
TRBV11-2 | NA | ASSSLAGFDEQY
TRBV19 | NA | ASSPRLGGNTIY